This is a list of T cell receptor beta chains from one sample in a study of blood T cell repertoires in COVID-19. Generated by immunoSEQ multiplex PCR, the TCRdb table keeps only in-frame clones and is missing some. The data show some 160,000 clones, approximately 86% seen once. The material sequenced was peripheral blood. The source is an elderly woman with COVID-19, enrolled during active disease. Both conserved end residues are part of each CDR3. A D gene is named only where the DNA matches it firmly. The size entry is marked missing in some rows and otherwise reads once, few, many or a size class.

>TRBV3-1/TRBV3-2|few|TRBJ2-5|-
TGTGCCAGCAGCCGAAGGGGTGAGACCCAGTACTTC
CASSRRGETQYF
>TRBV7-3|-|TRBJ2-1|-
TGTGCCAGCAGCTTAAGAGGGATCAGCTCCTACAATGAGCAGTTCTTC
CASSLRGISSYNEQFF
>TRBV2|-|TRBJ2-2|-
TGTGCCAGCCGACTAGGCGGGGTCCCCGGGGAGCTGTTTTTT
CASRLGGVPGELFF
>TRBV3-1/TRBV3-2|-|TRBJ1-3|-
TGTGCCAGCAGTGAGGCCCAAAGGGGAAACACCATATATTTT
CASSEAQRGNTIYF
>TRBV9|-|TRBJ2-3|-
TGTGCCAGCAGCGGACACCGGGACACAGATACGCAGTATTTT
CASSGHRDTDTQYF
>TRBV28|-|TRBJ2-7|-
TGTGCCAGCAGTTTAGGGGGGCAGGGGGCCTACGAGCAGTACTTC
CASSLGGQGAYEQYF
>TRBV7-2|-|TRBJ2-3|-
TGTGCCAGCAGCCGGGGTCGCACAGATACGCAGTATTTT
CASSRGRTDTQYF
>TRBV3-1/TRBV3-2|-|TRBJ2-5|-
TGTGCCTATGGGGCAGCTAAAGAGACCCAGTACTTC
CAYGAAKETQYF
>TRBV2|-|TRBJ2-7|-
TGTGCCAGCAGTGAAGAGGGGGTCAGGGGATACGAGCAGTACTTC
CASSEEGVRGYEQYF
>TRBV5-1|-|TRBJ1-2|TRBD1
TGCGCCAGCAGCTTCTCCGGGACAGAGGGCTACACCTTC
CASSFSGTEGYTF
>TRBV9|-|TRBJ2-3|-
TGTGCCAGCAGCGTAGATCCGGACGGGAATACGCAGTATTTT
CASSVDPDGNTQYF
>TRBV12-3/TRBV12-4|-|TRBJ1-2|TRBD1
TGTGCCAGCAGTTTAGGGGACAGTTATGGCTACACCTTC
CASSLGDSYGYTF
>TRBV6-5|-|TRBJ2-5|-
TGTGCCAGCAGTTCCCCACGGGGGAGACAAGAGACCCAGTACTTC
CASSSPRGRQETQYF
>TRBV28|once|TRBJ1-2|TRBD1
TGTGCCAGCAGTTCAACCGGGACAGGCCTCTATGGCTACACCTTC
CASSSTGTGLYGYTF
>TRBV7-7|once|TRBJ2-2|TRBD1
TGTGCTAGCAGCTTAGAAACGGGACAGGGAAGGAGTAAAGCCGGGGAGCTGTTTTTT
CASSLETGQGRSKAGELFF
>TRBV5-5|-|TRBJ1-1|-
TGTGCCAGCAGCTGGGGAGGGAGGGCTAACACTGAAGCTTTCTTT
CASSWGGRANTEAFF
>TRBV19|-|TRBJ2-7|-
TGTGCCAGTCAAGGGCAGGGCCGTGAGCAGTACTTC
CASQGQGREQYF
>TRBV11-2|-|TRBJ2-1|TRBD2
TGTGCCAGCAGCTTGGAAGGACTAGCGGCATACAATGAGCAGTTCTTC
CASSLEGLAAYNEQFF
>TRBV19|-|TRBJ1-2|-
TGTGCCAGTAGTATTGTGGGGGGCTATGGCTACACCTTC
CASSIVGGYGYTF
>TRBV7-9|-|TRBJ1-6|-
TGTGCCAGCAGCCTACAGAACCCGGGGACATCACCCCTCCACTTT
CASSLQNPGTSPLHF
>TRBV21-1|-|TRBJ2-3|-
TGTGCCAGCAGCAAAGGCCAGCGGGGGGGCCCCATAGATACGCAGTATTTT
CASSKGQRGGPIDTQYF
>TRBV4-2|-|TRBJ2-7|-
TGTGCCAGCAGCCAAGATGGCAGCTCCTACGAGCAGTACTTC
CASSQDGSSYEQYF
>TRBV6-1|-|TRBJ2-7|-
TGTGCCAGCAGTGAGACGGACTGGTACGAGCAGTACTTC
CASSETDWYEQYF
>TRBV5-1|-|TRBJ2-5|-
TGCGCCAGCAGCTATTACAGGAGCACCCAAGAGACCCAGTACTTC
CASSYYRSTQETQYF
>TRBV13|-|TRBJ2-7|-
TGTGCCAGCAAGGGGACGGGAGACTACGAGCAGTACTTC
CASKGTGDYEQYF
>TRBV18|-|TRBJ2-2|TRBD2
TGTGCCAGCTCACCACCGCGACTAGCGGGGGTTGTCGGGGAGCTGTTTTTT
CASSPPRLAGVVGELFF
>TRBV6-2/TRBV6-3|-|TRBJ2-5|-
TGTGCCAGCAGTTACAGGGGGCGGGGCTCCGGTGACCAGTACTTC
CASSYRGRGSGDQYF
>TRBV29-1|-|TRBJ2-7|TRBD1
TGCAGCGTTGAGGGGGGGGACAGGGGATTCGAGCAGTACTTC
CSVEGGDRGFEQYF